The 26 T cell receptor beta chains below all came from one sample that was sequenced in a study of blood T cell repertoires in COVID-19. The protocol was immunoSEQ multiplex PCR, while the TCRdb copy is restricted to in-frame clones and leaves out a portion. In the table there are 200,000 to 300,000 clones, approximately 86% of which are singletons. The sequencing input was peripheral blood. The receptors were sampled from a man between 25 and 39 years old with active or convalescent COVID-19.

V and J are TRBV6-6 and TRBJ1-1; D is unclear. CDR3 length equals 13 residues. CDR1 is MNHNY and CDR2 is SVGAGI in the germline V gene (reference sequence). Trimming took 5 bases from V and 1 from J, leaving 8 bases between them. CDR3 nucleotides: TGTGCCAGCAGTCCCAGTGGGAACACTGAAGCTTTCTTT. Protein sequence: CASSPSGNTEAFF.

This clone came up once. J is TRBJ2-7 and V is TRBV18; 8 bases line up with TRBD1. Trimming removed 3 bases from V and 6 bases from J; junction bases left unmatched: 7. The CDR3 is 14 amino acids. In germline, CDR1 is KGHSH, CDR2 LQKENI. DNA for the CDR3: TGTGCCAGCTCACCGCAGGGGGCTGGGGTCGAGCAGTACTTC. Translating it yields CASSPQGAGVEQYF.

The chain is built from TRBV27 and TRBJ2-7; 8 bases are a match to TRBD1. J was trimmed by 6 bases and V by 4 bases; bases with no gene match: 8. CDR3 length equals 14 residues. Germline lookup yields CDR1 MNHEY and CDR2 SMNVEV (reference sequence). Here the CDR3 reads CASSSGGFLGEQYF. As DNA, the CDR3 is TGTGCCAGCAGTTCAGGGGGCTTCCTCGGCGAGCAGTACTTC.

The chain joins TRBV27 to TRBJ1-6; tentatively, D is TRBD1 (6 bases). The CDR3 contains 16 residues. Germline CDR1 reads MNHEY; CDR2 reads SMNVEV (reference sequence). V lost 1 base and J 8 bases, leaving 15 bases between the germline ends. CDR3 DNA sequence: TGTGCCAGCAGTTTATTCTTTTTGGGGGCTGATTCACCCCTCCACTTT. Its protein product is CASSLFFLGADSPLHF.

V gene TRBV7-9 combines with J gene TRBJ2-5, with 9 bases matching TRBD1. J was trimmed by 2 bases and V by 3 bases; bases with no gene match: 1. Germline V gene sequence: CDR1 SEHNR, CDR2 FQNEAQ (reference sequence). This CDR3 region has 14 residues. CDR3 protein: CASSFGTGQETQYF. The CDR3 DNA is TGTGCCAGCAGCTTCGGGACAGGGCAAGAGACCCAGTACTTC.

J is TRBJ2-7 and V is TRBV18, with TRBD1 matching 8 bases. The CDR3 is 16 residues long. The V and J ends lost 2 bases and 4 bases, in that order; junction bases with no gene match: 10. Germline V gene sequence: CDR1 KGHSH, CDR2 LQKENI. The CDR3 region is CASSPGSRTGSYEQYF. In DNA form, the CDR3 reads TGTGCCAGCTCACCAGGGTCTAGGACAGGGTCATACGAGCAGTACTTC.

The J gene is TRBJ1-1, the V gene TRBV24-1; 8 bases map to TRBD1. Trimming removed 6 bases from V and 0 bases from J; junction bases left unmatched: 11. The CDR3 has 17 amino acids. CDR1 and CDR2 (germline): KGHDR, SFDVKD. In DNA form, the CDR3 reads TGTGCCACCAGTAGGACAGGGCCTTATCGGATGAACACTGAAGCTTTCTTT. Translation gives CATSRTGPYRMNTEAFF.

This clone was seen a handful of times. The chain couples TRBV27 to TRBJ2-3; maybe TRBD1 (6 bases). The length of the CDR3 is 15 residues. Trimming took off 8 bases at V and 2 bases at J, with 17 bases between the two ends. Germline CDR1 and CDR2: MNHEY and SMNVEV (reference sequence). The CDR3 protein is CASAQGLRSTDTQYF. CDR3 DNA sequence: TGTGCCAGCGCGCAGGGGCTCCGATCCACAGATACGCAGTATTTT.

This chain uses TRBV2 with TRBJ2-5, with D uncertain. Germline CDR1 and CDR2: SNHLY and FYNNEI. V lost 3 bases and J 5 bases, leaving 7 bases between the germline ends. The CDR3 sequence is 12 residues long. The CDR3 spells CASSDNPETQYF. CDR3 bases: TGTGCCAGCAGTGATAATCCGGAGACCCAGTACTTC. Combining the CDR3 with reference TRBV2 and TRBJ2-5 gives the whole variable domain EPEVTQTPSHQVTQMGQEVILRCVPISNHLYFYWYRQILGQKVEFLVSFYNNEISEKSEIFDDQFSVERPDGSNFTLKIRSTKLEDSAMYFCASSDNPETQYFGPGTRLLVL.

The gene calls are TRBV29-1 and TRBJ1-2, with 8 bases matching TRBD1. Germline V gene data show CDR1 as SQVTM and CDR2 as ANQGSEA. There are 14 residues in the CDR3. The V segment lost 1 base and the J segment 3 bases; nucleotides outside the gene matches: 4. CDR3 DNA: TGCAGCGTTGAAGCAGGGGGCGGATACTATGGCTACACCTTC. Translated, it gives CSVEAGGGYYGYTF.

The chain couples TRBV29-1 to TRBJ2-1, with 11 nucleotides matching TRBD1. The CDR3 has 16 residues. V lost 2 bases, J lost 4 bases, and 7 bases stayed unmatched. Germline CDR1 is SQVTM and CDR2 is ANQGSEA. DNA of the CDR3: TGCAGCGTTGAATTCGAGGACAGGGGGCTGTACAATGAGCAGTTCTTC. Protein sequence: CSVEFEDRGLYNEQFF.

V is TRBV5-6 and J is TRBJ1-1, with D perhaps matching TRBD1 (6 bases). There are 16 residues in the CDR3. Germline V gene lookup returns CDR1 SGHDT and CDR2 YYEEEE. The ends were cut back, 4 bases at V and 4 bases at J, with 20 bases in the middle. Here the CDR3 DNA reads TGTGCCAGCAGCCGGGAAGTCAGGGGAGGGTTCACTGAAGCTTTCTTT. This gives the protein CASSREVRGGFTEAFF. The whole variable domain, remainder taken from reference TRBV5-6 and TRBJ1-1, is DAGVTQSPTHLIKTRGQQVTLRCSPKSGHDTVSWYQQALGQGPQFIFQYYEEEERQRGNFPDRFSGHQFPNYSSELNVNALLLGDSALYLCASSREVRGGFTEAFFGQGTRLTVV.

The J gene is TRBJ1-4, the V gene TRBV11-2, with a possible D match to TRBD1 (5 bases). The CDR3 loop spans 17 amino acids. Per the germline V gene, CDR1 is SGHAT and CDR2 is FQNNGV. V dropped 4 bases and J dropped 2 bases, with 17 bases sitting between them. Here the CDR3 DNA reads TGTGCCAGCAGCTCCAACATGCATGGGGCTACTAATGAAAAACTGTTTTTT. Amino acids: CASSSNMHGATNEKLFF.

This sequence joins TRBV2 and TRBJ1-1; D unresolved. Trimming shortened V by 5 bases and J by 6 bases, and 16 bases separated the two germline ends. The CDR3 length is 14 residues. From germline, CDR1 is SNHLY and CDR2 FYNNEI. The CDR3 region is CASSRGDREAEAFF. The CDR3 DNA is TGTGCCAGCAGTCGGGGTGATAGGGAGGCTGAAGCTTTCTTT.

The J gene is TRBJ2-2, the V gene TRBV27, with D perhaps matching TRBD1 (6 bases). Per the germline V gene, CDR1 is MNHEY and CDR2 is SMNVEV (reference sequence). The V end was cut by 1 base, the J end by 10 bases, with 16 bases between. The CDR3 loop spans 15 amino acids. The CDR3 protein is CASSLYEDSKAELFF. In nucleotides, the CDR3 is TGTGCCAGCAGTTTATATGAGGACAGTAAGGCGGAGCTGTTTTTT.

Concerning this clone itself: Other DNA sequences in the same sample also yield this CDR3. The rearrangement links TRBV10-3 to TRBJ2-3, with TRBD2 matching 11 bases. Germline values: CDR1 ENHRY, CDR2 SYGVKD. The trim removed 5 bases at V and 0 bases at J, leaving 1 base unmatched. The CDR3 has 15 residues. The CDR3 here is CAISTSGGSTDTQYF. For the CDR3, the DNA is TGTGCCATCAGTACTAGCGGGGGTAGCACAGATACGCAGTATTTT.

The gene calls are TRBV15 and TRBJ1-1, with TRBD1 matching 7 bases. In germline, CDR1 is LNHNV, CDR2 YYDKDF (reference sequence). The CDR3 is 14 residues long. V dropped 0 bases and J dropped 4; count of bases not matched to a gene: 2. CDR3 sequence reads: CATSRERGLTEAFF. CDR3 DNA sequence: TGTGCCACCAGCAGAGAGAGGGGGCTCACTGAAGCTTTCTTT.

This chain connects TRBV21-1 to TRBJ1-2. TRBV21-1 is flagged as a pseudogene. CDR3 length: 12 residues. This CDR3 is CASSIRVLGYTF. The CDR3 coding sequence is TGTGCCAGCAGCATCCGGGTTCTGGGCTACACCTTC.

This clone was picked up a small number of times. The chain carries TRBV2 and TRBJ1-6; 7 positions agree with TRBD1. V lost 6 bases, J lost 10 bases, and 6 bases stayed unmatched. CDR1 and CDR2 (germline): SNHLY, FYNNEI. This CDR3 contains 13 residues. CDR3 residues: CASSETGYSPLHF. CDR3 nucleotides: TGTGCCAGCAGCGAGACAGGGTACTCACCCCTCCACTTT.

The chain couples TRBV12-3 or TRBV12-4 to TRBJ2-7; 7 nucleotides match TRBD1. This CDR3 region has 13 residues. V was clipped by 3 bases and J by 2 bases; unmatched bases: 1. Here the CDR3 DNA reads TGTGCCAGCAGTTTCGGGACAGCCTACGAGCAGTACTTC. Translating gives CASSFGTAYEQYF.

The CDR3 loop reads CASSLGAGGGYTF. CDR3 in DNA: TGCGCCAGCAGCCTGGGGGCAGGAGGAGGCTACACCTTC. V and J are TRBV5-1 and TRBJ1-2; D possibly corresponds to TRBD1 (6 bases). Germline assignment: CDR1 SGHRS and CDR2 YFSETQ. The CDR3 runs 13 residues. Trimming left V 4 bases short and J 8 bases short, with 15 bases between.

This chain joins TRBV9 and TRBJ2-1, with a tentative D call TRBD1 (7 bases). CDR3 length: 15 amino acids. Germline CDR1 SGDLS, CDR2 YYNGEE. V shed 2 bases and J shed 1 base, with 10 bases lying between them. The CDR3 spells CASSVEGASYNEQFF. Written as DNA, the CDR3 is TGTGCCAGCAGCGTGGAGGGGGCTTCCTACAATGAGCAGTTCTTC.

V and J are TRBV6-2 or TRBV6-3 and TRBJ1-5; D uncertain. V was clipped by 3 bases and J by 7 bases, with 16 bases between them. CDR3 length: 15 amino acids. Germline CDR1 MNHEY, CDR2 SVGEGT. This chain's CDR3 is CASSYPGRVGQPQHF. In DNA form, the CDR3 reads TGTGCCAGCAGTTATCCCGGCCGGGTCGGGCAGCCCCAGCATTTT.

This sequence joins TRBV27 and TRBJ2-1; 8 nucleotides align to TRBD1. The CDR3 extends over 16 amino acids. The trim removed 5 bases at V and 0 bases at J, leaving 6 bases unmatched. Germline CDR1 reads MNHEY; CDR2 reads SMNVEV (reference sequence). CDR3 residues: CASSPDRVSSYNEQFF. CDR3 nucleotide sequence: TGTGCCAGCAGTCCGGACAGGGTGAGCTCCTACAATGAGCAGTTCTTC.

This clone was detected only once. V gene TRBV15 combines with J gene TRBJ2-2; D uncertain. Trimming pared 1 base from V and 4 bases from J, leaving 7 bases between. Germline assignment: CDR1 LNHNV and CDR2 YYDKDF (reference sequence). The CDR3 runs 14 residues. The CDR3 DNA is TGTGCCACCAGCAGAGGACTGGGCACCGGGGAGCTGTTTTTT. Translation gives CATSRGLGTGELFF.

This clone has just one count. The CDR3 sequence is CASSVDTGSSGNTIYF. CDR3 in DNA: TGTGCCAGCAGCGTTGATACAGGGTCTTCTGGAAACACCATATATTTT. The chain links TRBV9 to TRBJ1-3; tentative D call: TRBD1 (6 bases). The CDR3 spans 16 residues. V lost 2 bases and J 1 base, leaving 13 bases between the germline ends. Germline V gene lookup returns CDR1 SGDLS and CDR2 YYNGEE. Full variable domain (missing parts from reference TRBV9 and TRBJ1-3): DSGVTQTPKHLITATGQRVTLRCSPRSGDLSVYWYQQSLDQGLQFLIQYYNGEERAKGNILERFSAQQFPDLHSELNLSSLELGDSALYFCASSVDTGSSGNTIYFGEGSWLTVV.